Sequencing of this TCR beta chain was carried out in a study of human T cells and chemical hapten exposure. In its sample, this clonotype was seen many times. TCRdb used MiXCR to reprocess the RACE reads, holding one entry per CDR3 protein. The sample has around 110,000 distinct CDR3 sequences, 9.5% to 13% seen once; the top ten hold more than 1.3%. Stated time point: patch test 1, 2 weeks after DPC sensitization. Noted treatment: therapeutic diphenylcyclopropenone sensitization with weekly scalp DPC. Trimming removed 2 bases at V and 5 bases at J, with 9 bases between. The CDR3 is 13 residues long. The chain has TRBV12-3 or TRBV12-4 and TRBJ1-1; D remains unclear. The sample consisted of whole blood, taken in connection with sensitization to the hapten diphenylcyclopropenone (DPC). The source of this sequence is a woman aged 50 to 65 with alopecia areata. Some clones in this sample may be carry-over from other donors' samples. CDR3 bases: TGTGCCAGCAGTTTACGAGGGATGACTGAAGCTTTCTTT. Translated: CASSLRGMTEAFF.